A selection of T cell receptor beta chains follows, all from one sample in a study of technical replicates of blood from several donors. The data were produced by immunoSEQ multiplex PCR, yet TCRdb's version contains in-frame clones alone and is incomplete. The sample lists under 85,000 clones, around 97% occurring once. Material: T cells isolated from PBMCs. Receptor source: a human donor in good health. The CDR3 runs from the conserved cysteine through the conserved F or W. A D gene is named only where the DNA matches it firmly. Not all rows give a size; the values are once, few, many and, for expanded clones, a class.

D,length,V,J,size,DNA,CDR3
NA,14,TRBV19,TRBJ1-5,NA,TGTGCCAGTAGTACCCAGGGGAGCAATCAGCCCCAGCATTTT,CASSTQGSNQPQHF
NA,12,TRBV7-6,TRBJ1-1,NA,TGTGCCAGCAGAGGGGAATGGACTGAAGCTTTCTTT,CASRGEWTEAFF
TRBD2,18,TRBV7-9,TRBJ2-3,NA,TGTGCCAGCAGCATATGGACTAGCGGGAGGGCCGGTACAGATACGCAGTATTTT,CASSIWTSGRAGTDTQYF
NA,16,TRBV5-6,TRBJ2-7,NA,TGTGCCAGCAGCTTGGTCGGGGCAGGGGGGTCCTACGAGCAGTACTTC,CASSLVGAGGSYEQYF
TRBD1,14,TRBV28,TRBJ2-7,NA,TGTGCCAGCAGTTTGGTACAGGGGACCTACGAGCAGTACTTC,CASSLVQGTYEQYF
NA,10,TRBV29-1,TRBJ2-1,NA,TGCAGCGTTGCAATGTATGAGCAGTTCTTC,CSVAMYEQFF
NA,14,TRBV21-1,TRBJ1-1,once,TGTGCCAGCAGCGGTCGACAGGGCAGAACTGAAGCTTTCTTT,CASSGRQGRTEAFF
NA,13,TRBV7-2,TRBJ1-5,NA,TGTGCCAGCAGCTTACAGGGCTATCAGCCCCAGCATTTT,CASSLQGYQPQHF
TRBD2,18,TRBV4-1,TRBJ2-2,NA,TGCGCCAGCAGCCAAGGGGTAGCGGGAGGGCACGACACCGGGGAGCTGTTTTTT,CASSQGVAGGHDTGELFF
NA,18,TRBV4-1,TRBJ2-7,NA,TGCGCCAGCAGCCATCTGAACCGAAGACAGGAGTCCGTGTCCGAGCAGTACTTC,CASSHLNRRQESVSEQYF
NA,12,TRBV11-3,TRBJ2-1,NA,TGTGCCAGCAGCTTAGATGAGCGTGAGCAGTTCTTC,CASSLDEREQFF
NA,15,TRBV7-9,TRBJ2-7,NA,TGTGCCAGCAGCTCCAGACGGGGAGAAGCGGACGAGCAGTACTTC,CASSSRRGEADEQYF
TRBD2,18,TRBV4-1,TRBJ2-3,NA,TGCGCCAGCAACAACCCGAGGGGACTAGCGGGGAGCACAGATACGCAGTATTTT,CASNNPRGLAGSTDTQYF
TRBD1,13,TRBV10-2,TRBJ2-7,NA,TGCGCCAGCAGAGGGACAGGTCCCTACGAGCAGTACTTC,CASRGTGPYEQYF
TRBD2,16,TRBV7-6,TRBJ2-1,NA,TGTGCCAGCAGCCCCCTGACTAGCGGGTTTTACAATGAGCAGTTCTTC,CASSPLTSGFYNEQFF
NA,16,TRBV27,TRBJ1-5,NA,TGTGCCAGCAGTTACGGGACACCTTATAGCAATCAGCCCCAGCATTTT,CASSYGTPYSNQPQHF
NA,10,TRBV27,TRBJ2-2,NA,TGTGCCAGCCACTCCGGGGAGCTGTTTTTT,CASHSGELFF
TRBD1,12,TRBV6-5,TRBJ1-4,NA,TGTGCCAGCAGACAGGGGAATGAAAAACTGTTTTTT,CASRQGNEKLFF
NA,14,TRBV6-4,TRBJ1-1,NA,TGTGCCAGCAGTCTCACCAGGGGAGACACTGAAGCTTTCTTT,CASSLTRGDTEAFF
NA,15,TRBV6-5,TRBJ2-1,NA,TGTGCCAGCAGCTCCTCAGGGGATCGGTGGAATGAGCAGTTCTTC,CASSSSGDRWNEQFF
TRBD2,16,TRBV5-1,TRBJ2-3,NA,TGCGCCAGCAGCTTGGTAGGGACTAGCGGGAAAGATACGCAGTATTTT,CASSLVGTSGKDTQYF
NA,15,TRBV5-4,TRBJ2-3,NA,TGTGCCAGCAGCTTGTTTGAGGTGTCATCAGATACGCAGTATTTT,CASSLFEVSSDTQYF
NA,16,TRBV18,TRBJ2-4,NA,TGTGCCAGCTCACTACAGTTCAGGGGAGCCAAAAACATTCAGTACTTC,CASSLQFRGAKNIQYF
NA,14,TRBV6-1,TRBJ1-1,NA,TGTGCCAGCAGCCCTGCAAGCTTACTAGCTGAAGCTTTCTTT,CASSPASLLAEAFF
NA,15,TRBV15,TRBJ1-5,NA,TGTGCCACCAGCAGAGATGACAGCATCAATCAGCCCCAGCATTTT,CATSRDDSINQPQHF
TRBD2,16,TRBV4-1,TRBJ2-7,NA,TGCGCCAGCAGCCAACCGACTAGCGGGGGCTCCTACGAGCAGTACTTC,CASSQPTSGGSYEQYF
NA,12,TRBV6-5,TRBJ2-1,few,TGTGCCAGCAGTGAACGCGGGGACGAGCAGTTCTTC,CASSERGDEQFF
NA,13,TRBV28,TRBJ2-4,NA,TGTGCCAGCAGTGGGAGTTTCGGAGACATTCAGTACTTC,CASSGSFGDIQYF
NA,12,TRBV4-1,TRBJ1-1,NA,TGCGCCAGCAGCTTAACCGGGACTGAAGCTTTCTTT,CASSLTGTEAFF
TRBD1,15,TRBV14,TRBJ2-7,NA,TGTGCCAGCAGCCAAACGACAGGGTTTGTGTACGAGCAGTACTTC,CASSQTTGFVYEQYF
TRBD2,19,TRBV7-8,TRBJ2-4,NA,TGTGCCAGCAGCTTAAGTTCTGGAGGAGCGGGAGGGCCGGAAAACATTCAGTACTTC,CASSLSSGGAGGPENIQYF
NA,13,TRBV12-5,TRBJ1-1,NA,TGTGCTAGTGCCCCCCGGGGGAACACTGAAGCTTTCTTT,CASAPRGNTEAFF
TRBD1,19,TRBV5-1,TRBJ2-7,NA,TGCGCCAGCAGCTTGTTTCCGGTTTTGATAGACAGGGGAGTCTACGAGCAGTACTTC,CASSLFPVLIDRGVYEQYF
TRBD2,15,TRBV14,TRBJ2-1,NA,TGTGCCAGCAGCACACTAGCGGGGGCCAACAATGAGCAGTTCTTC,CASSTLAGANNEQFF
NA,12,TRBV30,TRBJ2-5,few,TGTGCCTGGAGTGTTAACCAAGAGACCCAGTACTTC,CAWSVNQETQYF
NA,13,TRBV11-2,TRBJ1-1,once,TGTGCCAGCAGCTCGGGGGAAAACACTGAAGCTTTCTTT,CASSSGENTEAFF
NA,16,TRBV11-2,TRBJ2-3,NA,TGTGCCAGCAGCTTGATCCAGTCGTCCCGCACAGATACGCAGTATTTT,CASSLIQSSRTDTQYF
NA,14,TRBV5-4,TRBJ1-3,NA,TGTGCCAGCAGCTTTCGGGACAAGGGAAACACCATATATTTT,CASSFRDKGNTIYF
NA,14,TRBV6-4,TRBJ2-2,once,TGTGCCAGCAGCCCAGGCTTGTCCACCGGGGAGCTGTTTTTT,CASSPGLSTGELFF
NA,17,TRBV5-5,TRBJ1-6,NA,TGTGCCAGCAGCACACGGGGAAGGCCCCACGGGGATTCACCCCTCCACTTT,CASSTRGRPHGDSPLHF
TRBD1,15,TRBV11-2,TRBJ1-6,NA,TGTGCCAGCAGCTTGTTGGGACAGGGCAATTCACCCCTCCACTTT,CASSLLGQGNSPLHF
NA,12,TRBV10-2,TRBJ2-1,NA,TGCGCCAGCAGTGAGTCCCCCGAGGGGCAGTTCTTC,CASSESPEGQFF
TRBD1,14,TRBV2,TRBJ1-2,NA,TGTGCCAGCAGTGTGAAGACAGGGGGCGGCGGCTACACCTTC,CASSVKTGGGGYTF
TRBD2,16,TRBV14,TRBJ2-1,NA,TGTGCCAGCAGCCGCGGGACTAGCGGGAGTAGGGTTGAGCAGTTCTTC,CASSRGTSGSRVEQFF
TRBD1,14,TRBV19,TRBJ1-5,NA,TGTGCCATAGACCGGACAGGGTTTAATCAGCCCCAGCATTTT,CAIDRTGFNQPQHF
TRBD1,14,TRBV19,TRBJ1-6,NA,TGTGCCAGCCAGGACAGGGCCTATAATTCACCCCTCCACTTT,CASQDRAYNSPLHF
NA,15,TRBV19,TRBJ1-2,NA,TGTGCCACCACGGCGGAAGCAGTTACTAACTATGGCTACACCTTC,CATTAEAVTNYGYTF
NA,13,TRBV30,TRBJ1-2,NA,TGTGCCTGGAGTTTGGGGGGGGCGCACAGATACACCTTC,CAWSLGGAHRYTF
NA,12,TRBV6-5,TRBJ1-6,NA,TGTGCCAGCAGTTACTCGAGTGGTACCCTCCACTTT,CASSYSSGTLHF
NA,15,TRBV28,TRBJ1-4,NA,TGTGCCAGCAGTTTAGCCGGGGCAACTAATGAAAAACTGTTTTTT,CASSLAGATNEKLFF
NA,12,TRBV6-5,TRBJ1-2,NA,TGTGCCAGCAGGGCAGGGGACTATGGCTACACCTTC,CASRAGDYGYTF
TRBD1,13,TRBV7-9,TRBJ1-1,NA,TGTGCCAGCAAGGGGACAGGGCTCACTGAAGCTTTCTTT,CASKGTGLTEAFF
NA,14,TRBV4-2,TRBJ2-7,NA,TGTGCCAGCAGCCATGATGACAGGTCCTACGAGCAGTACTTC,CASSHDDRSYEQYF